A selection of T cell receptor beta chains follows, all from one sample in a study of T cell changes during pregnancy in multiple sclerosis. Clones were read by immunoSEQ multiplex PCR, and TCRdb kept only the in-frame ones, dropping some. The profile shows 43,000 or so clones, about 90% of them singletons. This specimen consisted of peripheral blood, obtained in the first trimester of pregnancy. The receptor source for this set is a female donor with multiple sclerosis, enrolled in a pregnancy study. CDR3s leave out the opening cysteine and the closing phenylalanine or tryptophan. The D gene is left open where the match is weak.

TRBV2	TRBD1	ASSEQGARNTEAF
TRBV2	NA	ATATGGSQPQH
TRBV6-5	NA	ASMAGGHNEQF
TRBV11-2	NA	ASSSGGNEQF
TRBV5-1	TRBD1	ASSVQGHTYEQY
TRBV15	TRBD1	ATSRGGQGNNSPLH
TRBV9	NA	ASSSTAGFYNSPLH
TRBV4-2	TRBD1	ASSPHPQGAGNTIY
TRBV15	TRBD2	ATSRDYWEGNEQF
TRBV5-1	NA	ASSLGPGNTEAF
TRBV19	NA	ASSMAGAYGYT
TRBV18	TRBD1	ASSSTGGTEAF
TRBV4-2	NA	ASSRESGVSNYGYT
TRBV19	TRBD1	ASRPQGSNQPQH
TRBV7-2	TRBD2	ASSLLAGLPNEQF
TRBV30	NA	AWNPNLGNTIY
TRBV5-1	TRBD2	ASSLDPSGNEQF
TRBV6-6	TRBD1	ASSYSTGGHQPQH
TRBV4-3	TRBD1	ASSQVGDRGYNSPLH
TRBV15	NA	ATSKISVVNEQF
TRBV30	NA	AWSGPGETQY
TRBV28	NA	ASSLGREWEGYT
TRBV5-7	NA	ASSPPVGGGAGQF
TRBV6-1	TRBD1	ASSAYWTGGTDTQY
TRBV9	NA	ASSPFSHAGAGELF
TRBV9	TRBD2	ASARGGAGETQY
TRBV9	NA	ASSVTTTGFGEQY
TRBV6-6	NA	ASSSMSLSGNTIY
TRBV18	TRBD1	ASSPRTGDTEAF
TRBV19	TRBD1	ASSIEGQGGNQPQH
TRBV15	NA	ATSRGGRRSNQPQH
TRBV5-1	NA	ASSLGESGGKLF
TRBV5-4	NA	ASKSTDTQY
TRBV27	NA	ASSPRGSLAYEQY
TRBV30	NA	AWHRAGIIGTQY
TRBV6-1	TRBD1	ASRGQGNGYT
TRBV4-3	NA	ASSQEGRLTDTQY
TRBV5-1	TRBD1	ASSSGQGRESPLH
TRBV5-6	TRBD2	ASSLSSGGGTQY
TRBV9	TRBD2	ASSDLAGGSDTQY
TRBV5-8	NA	ASSLENSYEQY
TRBV6-5	TRBD1	ASRTDRPSYEQY
TRBV21-1	NA	ATSRDCVNSPLH
TRBV6-1	TRBD1	ASSEPADRARGQPQH
TRBV5-1	NA	ASSVQGRNTDTQY
TRBV5-6	TRBD2	ASSRTSGGLSGTQY
TRBV2	TRBD1	ASRPDRVGTDTQY
TRBV19	TRBD1	ASSRDRGATNEKLF
TRBV15	NA	ATSRDISSGANVLT
TRBV30	TRBD1	AWRGDSYEQY
TRBV18	TRBD1	ASSPGQGFDEQY
TRBV6-5	TRBD1	ASSYWQGANGYT
TRBV5-4	NA	ASSPGGPDTQY
TRBV5-5	NA	ASSLFSSGANVLT
TRBV9	TRBD1	ASSVGPHSYRGREQF
TRBV28	NA	ASTLTGASGNTIY
TRBV4-1	NA	ASSQDTASTLF